This is a list of T cell receptor beta chains from one sample in a study of T cells after yellow fever vaccination. TCRdb recomputed calls from the 5' RACE reads with MiXCR, one row per CDR3 protein. The sample carries fewer than 450,000 distinct CDR3 sequences, roughly 4.3% recorded once. Here the sequenced sample was PBMCs, taken 5 days after the yellow fever booster vaccination. Source of these receptors: a man between 18 and 35 years old who received the YFV17D yellow fever vaccine. Each CDR3 is given with its conserved first and last residue. Fields, in order: clone size, J gene, V gene, D gene, CDR3 protein, CDR3 DNA. The D gene is left open where the match is weak. Not all rows give a size; the values are once, few, many and, for expanded clones, a class.

size: -
J: TRBJ2-2
V: TRBV7-9
D: -
CDR3: CASSLIENTGELFF
DNA: TGTGCCAGCAGCTTAATCGAAAACACCGGGGAGCTGTTTTTT

size: many
J: TRBJ2-3
V: TRBV2
D: TRBD2
CDR3: CASSSTSGGGIYTDTQYF
DNA: TGTGCCAGCAGTTCAACTAGCGGGGGGGGCATCTACACAGATACGCAGTATTTT

size: -
J: TRBJ2-4
V: TRBV10-1
D: -
CDR3: CASSESAAGKNIQYF
DNA: TGCGCCAGCAGTGAGTCGGCGGCGGGTAAAAACATTCAGTACTTC

size: few
J: TRBJ2-3
V: TRBV15
D: TRBD2
CDR3: CATSRDVTSGPSTDTQYF
DNA: TGTGCCACCAGCAGAGATGTGACTAGCGGTCCTAGCACAGATACGCAGTATTTT

size: -
J: TRBJ2-3
V: TRBV5-8
D: -
CDR3: CASSWVTGTFTDTQYF
DNA: TGTGCCAGCAGCTGGGTAACCGGGACCTTCACAGATACGCAGTATTTT

size: few
J: TRBJ2-7
V: TRBV5-1
D: -
CDR3: CASSLGLGIYEQYF
DNA: TGCGCCAGCAGCTTGGGTCTGGGTATCTACGAGCAGTACTTC

size: few
J: TRBJ2-3
V: TRBV29-1
D: TRBD1
CDR3: CSGGQGAADTQYF
DNA: TGCAGCGGGGGACAGGGGGCTGCAGATACGCAGTATTTT

size: few
J: TRBJ1-2
V: TRBV4-1
D: -
CDR3: CASSQDGTLGGYTF
DNA: TGCGCCAGCAGCCAGGACGGGACGCTCGGCGGCTACACCTTC

size: -
J: TRBJ2-2
V: TRBV25-1
D: TRBD1
CDR3: CASRVGTGVTGELFF
DNA: TGTGCCAGCAGGGTCGGGACAGGGGTCACCGGGGAGCTGTTTTTT

size: -
J: TRBJ2-6
V: TRBV7-3
D: -
CDR3: CASSDRSSGANVLTF
DNA: TGTGCCAGTTCCGACAGGAGCTCTGGGGCCAACGTCCTGACTTTC

size: many
J: TRBJ2-2
V: TRBV5-6
D: -
CDR3: CASSSTTGELFF
DNA: TGTGCCAGCAGCTCAACCACCGGGGAGCTGTTTTTT

size: few
J: TRBJ2-3
V: TRBV6-2/TRBV6-3
D: TRBD2
CDR3: CASSYAAGSTDTQYF
DNA: TGTGCCAGCAGTTACGCAGCGGGAAGCACAGATACGCAGTATTTT

size: many
J: TRBJ2-5
V: TRBV7-9
D: -
CDR3: CASSIRDGLWETQYF
DNA: TGTGCCAGCAGCATAAGGGACGGTCTGTGGGAGACCCAGTACTTC

size: many
J: TRBJ1-6
V: TRBV2
D: TRBD1
CDR3: CAGRTGGLSPLHF
DNA: TGTGCCGGACGGACAGGGGGTCTTTCACCCCTCCACTTT

size: -
J: TRBJ2-5
V: TRBV18
D: -
CDR3: CASSLRDSKQETQYF
DNA: TGTGCCAGCTCACTACGGGACTCAAAACAGGAGACCCAGTACTTC

size: many
J: TRBJ2-2
V: TRBV23-1
D: -
CDR3: CASSQSLVRGTTGELFF
DNA: TGCGCCAGCAGTCAATCGTTGGTCCGAGGGACGACCGGGGAGCTGTTTTTT

size: many
J: TRBJ2-3
V: TRBV24-1
D: -
CDR3: CATSRGRLGADTQYF
DNA: TGTGCCACCAGTCGCGGCCGGCTGGGGGCAGATACGCAGTATTTT

size: few
J: TRBJ1-5
V: TRBV3-1
D: -
CDR3: CASSQVTDNQPQHF
DNA: TGTGCCAGCAGCCAAGTTACCGACAATCAGCCCCAGCATTTT

size: -
J: TRBJ1-4
V: TRBV7-9
D: TRBD1
CDR3: CASSLRTGTLFSTNEKLFF
DNA: TGTGCCAGCAGCCTCAGGACAGGGACATTGTTCTCAACTAATGAAAAACTGTTTTTT

size: few
J: TRBJ2-7
V: TRBV6-1
D: -
CDR3: CASGSDYEQYF
DNA: TGTGCCAGCGGGTCGGACTACGAGCAGTACTTC

size: few
J: TRBJ1-2
V: TRBV9
D: -
CDR3: CASSVGYGAYGYTF
DNA: TGTGCCAGCAGCGTAGGTTATGGGGCCTATGGCTACACCTTC

size: many
J: TRBJ2-4
V: TRBV4-3
D: -
CDR3: CASSQDLATNVQYF
DNA: TGCGCCAGCAGCCAAGATCTAGCGACAAACGTTCAGTACTTC

size: -
J: TRBJ1-2
V: TRBV12-3/TRBV12-4
D: -
CDR3: CASSRGIGYTF
DNA: TGTGCCAGCAGTAGGGGGATCGGCTACACCTTC

size: many
J: TRBJ2-5
V: TRBV5-1
D: -
CDR3: CASRSGWEETQYF
DNA: TGCGCCAGCAGATCGGGCTGGGAAGAGACCCAGTACTTC

size: -
J: TRBJ2-2
V: TRBV21-1
D: -
CDR3: CASSWTSGGNTGELFF
DNA: TGTGCCAGCAGCTGGACTAGCGGGGGGAATACCGGGGAGCTGTTTTTT

size: few
J: TRBJ2-7
V: TRBV5-1
D: -
CDR3: CASSLQGGGEQYF
DNA: TGCGCCAGCAGCTTGCAAGGGGGTGGGGAGCAGTACTTC

size: few
J: TRBJ2-5
V: TRBV7-9
D: TRBD2
CDR3: CASSLTSAETQYF
DNA: TGTGCCAGCAGCTTGACTAGCGCCGAGACCCAGTACTTC

size: -
J: TRBJ2-1
V: TRBV20-1
D: -
CDR3: CSARGSLGATSYNEQFF
DNA: TGCAGTGCTAGAGGCTCCCTGGGCGCCACCTCCTACAATGAGCAGTTCTTC

size: many
J: TRBJ1-2
V: TRBV11-2
D: TRBD1
CDR3: CASSTTGAHYGYTF
DNA: TGTGCCAGCAGCACGACAGGGGCCCACTATGGCTACACCTTC

size: -
J: TRBJ2-7
V: TRBV10-3
D: -
CDR3: CATRPEGSEQYF
DNA: TGTGCCACCCGCCCGGAGGGCTCCGAGCAGTACTTC

size: few
J: TRBJ2-3
V: TRBV5-1
D: TRBD2
CDR3: CASSPTMTTSGTSTDTQYF
DNA: TGCGCCAGCAGCCCCACGATGACTACTAGCGGAACTAGCACAGATACGCAGTATTTT

size: -
J: TRBJ2-2
V: TRBV29-1
D: -
CDR3: CSVHGVNTGELFF
DNA: TGCAGCGTTCACGGGGTTAACACCGGGGAGCTGTTTTTT

size: -
J: TRBJ2-7
V: TRBV4-1
D: TRBD2
CDR3: CASSQEAGGPSEQYF
DNA: TGCGCCAGCAGCCAAGAGGCGGGGGGGCCGAGCGAGCAGTACTTC

size: few
J: TRBJ2-5
V: TRBV19
D: -
CDR3: CASSIKGTAEETQYF
DNA: TGTGCCAGTAGTATAAAGGGGACGGCCGAAGAGACCCAGTACTTC

size: -
J: TRBJ1-3
V: TRBV29-1
D: -
CDR3: CSVDPGIGNTIYF
DNA: TGCAGCGTTGATCCAGGGATTGGAAACACCATATATTTT

size: few
J: TRBJ2-1
V: TRBV5-1
D: TRBD2
CDR3: CASSLALAGGPFNEQFF
DNA: TGCGCCAGCAGCTTGGCGCTAGCGGGGGGGCCCTTCAATGAGCAGTTCTTC

size: many
J: TRBJ1-1
V: TRBV7-2
D: TRBD1
CDR3: CASSLDRTGGFEAFF
DNA: TGTGCCAGCAGCTTAGATCGGACAGGGGGTTTTGAAGCTTTCTTT

size: many
J: TRBJ2-5
V: TRBV27
D: TRBD1
CDR3: CASSLGQRGETQYF
DNA: TGTGCCAGCAGTTTGGGACAGCGAGGAGAGACCCAGTACTTC

size: -
J: TRBJ2-5
V: TRBV20-1
D: TRBD1
CDR3: CSAEGTGERTQYF
DNA: TGCAGTGCAGAGGGGACAGGGGAACGGACCCAGTACTTC

size: -
J: TRBJ2-5
V: TRBV4-3
D: -
CDR3: CASSQDWAVQETQYF
DNA: TGCGCCAGCAGCCAAGATTGGGCAGTTCAAGAGACCCAGTACTTC

size: many
J: TRBJ2-3
V: TRBV12-3/TRBV12-4
D: -
CDR3: CASSFGSAVSDTQYF
DNA: TGTGCCAGCAGTTTCGGGTCCGCCGTTTCAGATACGCAGTATTTT

size: many
J: TRBJ1-2
V: TRBV5-1
D: TRBD1
CDR3: CASSLFGQENYGYTF
DNA: TGCGCCAGCAGCTTGTTCGGACAGGAGAACTATGGCTACACCTTC

size: -
J: TRBJ2-1
V: TRBV4-2
D: -
CDR3: CASSQDEPSYNEQFF
DNA: TGTGCCAGCAGCCAAGACGAGCCGTCCTACAATGAGCAGTTCTTC

size: few
J: TRBJ1-2
V: TRBV14
D: -
CDR3: CASSQDGGARGYTF
DNA: TGTGCCAGCAGCCAAGATGGGGGGGCAAGGGGCTACACCTTC

size: many
J: TRBJ2-5
V: TRBV7-2
D: -
CDR3: CASSPSGGHGIGETQYF
DNA: TGTGCCAGCAGCCCCAGTGGGGGCCACGGAATTGGAGAGACCCAGTACTTC

size: few
J: TRBJ1-2
V: TRBV6-5
D: -
CDR3: CASKGLGNYGYTF
DNA: TGTGCCAGCAAGGGTCTGGGGAACTATGGCTACACCTTC

size: -
J: TRBJ2-1
V: TRBV29-1
D: -
CDR3: CSVASIQGFYNEQFF
DNA: TGCAGCGTTGCCAGCATTCAGGGGTTCTACAATGAGCAGTTCTTC

size: many
J: TRBJ2-3
V: TRBV29-1
D: -
CDR3: CSVEVESTDTQYF
DNA: TGCAGCGTTGAGGTGGAAAGCACAGATACGCAGTATTTT

size: -
J: TRBJ2-5
V: TRBV6-6
D: -
CDR3: CASSYSVADRNQETQYF
DNA: TGTGCCAGCAGTTACTCGGTGGCGGACAGAAATCAAGAGACCCAGTACTTC

size: -
J: TRBJ1-1
V: TRBV12-3/TRBV12-4
D: TRBD1
CDR3: CASSLGRTGRTEAFF
DNA: TGTGCCAGCAGTTTAGGACGGACAGGGAGGACTGAAGCTTTCTTT

size: many
J: TRBJ2-5
V: TRBV9
D: TRBD1
CDR3: CASSVDQGDGTQYF
DNA: TGTGCCAGCAGCGTGGACCAGGGGGACGGGACCCAGTACTTC

size: few
J: TRBJ2-2
V: TRBV12-3/TRBV12-4
D: TRBD2
CDR3: CASSRTSASGELFF
DNA: TGTGCCAGCAGCAGGACTAGTGCATCCGGGGAGCTGTTTTTT

size: few
J: TRBJ1-6
V: TRBV15
D: TRBD1
CDR3: CATRVTGLKSPLHF
DNA: TGTGCCACCAGGGTGACAGGGCTAAAGTCACCCCTCCACTTT